This T cell receptor (beta chain) was sequenced in a study of CD8+ T cells in alopecia areata (dated by TCRdb to the late 2010s). Background on the whole study: Treated patients were enrolled in an open-label pilot trial of oral tofacitinib at 5 to 10 mg twice daily for moderate-to-severe alopecia areata. Tofacitinib was administered for 6 to 18 months, and 6 months of follow-up off drug were then conducted to assess delayed response and recurrence. Disease severity in treated patients was measured with the SALT score, which quantifies the percentage of affected scalp surface area. In both human patients and the C3H/HeJ mouse model, the study applied high-throughput TCRbeta sequencing to look at T cell clonal expansion in alopecia areata. Human TCRbeta sequencing covered scalp tissue and sorted CD4+ and CD8+ peripheral blood T cells from patchy and totalis/universalis alopecia areata patients and healthy controls. Biopsies were taken from tofacitinib-treated patients at baseline and again at 4 and 24 weeks into treatment, and several of those patients also had a later scalp biopsy. Scalp clonality was compared across normal scalp (n=4), patchy alopecia areata scalp (n=8), and alopecia totalis/universalis scalp (n=8). RNA was extracted with the PAXgene miRNA kit for fixed scalp, the miRNeasy kit for PBMCs, and the RNeasy kit for mouse skin. immunoSEQ multiplex PCR using 35 Vbeta forward primers and 13 Jbeta reverse primers was used to amplify TCRbeta CDR3 regions.

The investigation overall reported the following: During tofacitinib treatment, many expanded lesional clones remained in scalp and blood, and this persistence may partly explain relapse after treatment is stopped. Compared with normal scalp, lesional scalp, particularly in alopecia totalis/universalis, had higher clonality and more expanded CD8+ clones, which suggests antigenic drive. TCR sequences shared between patients were less clear than in mice, possibly partly because of HLA diversity in the patient population. Scalp clonality and the number of expanded CD8+ clones among the top 100 scalp clones were significantly decreased by tofacitinib. Because the treated cohort was small and included a single nonresponder, larger studies are needed to assess links between baseline CD8+ expansion and response. Resident alphabeta T cells in normal human skin are also sequenced, complicating scalp TCR repertoire analysis, unlike mouse skin dominated by gammadelta T cells.

In the paper's terms, the treatment or condition label means: oral pan-JAK inhibitor, 5-10 mg twice daily. Peripheral blood and lesional scalp punch biopsies were obtained from patients with alopecia areata. PBMCs were isolated by density centrifugation and stained for CD3, CD4 and CD8, after which CD4+ and CD8+ T cells were sorted on a FACSAria. V is clipped by 4 bases and J by 0 bases, and the sequence between their germline boundaries is 8 bases long. The CDR3 spans 13 residues, from the cysteine through the phenylalanine. Solely the CDR3 DNA is kept, with 39 bases framed from the first base. The germline V gene gives CDR1 as SQVTM and CDR2 as ANQGSEA. For this clone: It has no known antigen specificity. Qualities for individual bases were not recorded, and no much larger clone is one base off.

The library was generated by the immunoSEQ multiplex PCR assay. RNA was extracted from all samples and reverse transcribed into cDNA as template for TCR sequencing. SuperScript III was used to make first-strand cDNA, primed with a 2:1 mix of oligo-dT and random hexamers. A synthetic immune receptor repertoire was used to measure amplification bias, and any remaining bias was corrected computationally. The published analysis was carried out like this. Raw reads were preprocessed for error removal, and CDR3 was defined according to IMGT conventions as running from the conserved cysteine to phenylalanine. Clonality was computed as 1 minus the Shannon entropy, with the entropy normalized by log2 of the number of productive unique TCRs. Scalp TCRbeta sequences were cross-referenced with sorted blood CD4 and CD8 repertoires so that the CD4 or CD8 identity of scalp clones could be inferred. Here the immuneACCESS table is served through TCRdb, limited to in-frame sequences with V and J called. Missing clones are a known gap in these copies; in checked studies unresolved V genes cover under half, and the rest lacks a known reason. The DNA was the basis for D and trimming; V, J and clone size are from that table. For this sample the table gives some 190,000 clones, of which 45% to 60% were detected only once. Around a tenth of the sample comes from the top ten.

Sequencing was performed on CD8+ T cells sorted from blood, taken at approximately week 52, from a patient treated with tofacitinib. The sequence was collected from a human donor with alopecia areata. The sequence is built from TRBV29-1 and TRBJ2-3, with TRBD2 tentatively as D gene (6 bases match). CDR3 reads: CSVVAGSTDTQYF. Read as DNA, the sequence is TGCAGCGTTGTCGCGGGGAGCACAGATACGCAGTATTTT.